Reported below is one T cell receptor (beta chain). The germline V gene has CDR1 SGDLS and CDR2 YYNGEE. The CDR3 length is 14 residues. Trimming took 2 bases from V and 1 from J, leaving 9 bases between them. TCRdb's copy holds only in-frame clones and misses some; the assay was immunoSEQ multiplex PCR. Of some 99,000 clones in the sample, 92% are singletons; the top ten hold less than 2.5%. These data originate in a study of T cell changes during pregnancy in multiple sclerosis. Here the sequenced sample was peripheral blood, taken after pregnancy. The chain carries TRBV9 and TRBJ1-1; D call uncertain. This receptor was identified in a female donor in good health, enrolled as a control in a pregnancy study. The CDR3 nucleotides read TGTGCCAGCAGCGTGGGAGGGAGGAACACTGAAGCTTTCTTT. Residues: CASSVGGRNTEAFF. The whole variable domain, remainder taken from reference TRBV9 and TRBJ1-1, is DSGVTQTPKHLITATGQRVTLRCSPRSGDLSVYWYQQSLDQGLQFLIQYYNGEERAKGNILERFSAQQFPDLHSELNLSSLELGDSALYFCASSVGGRNTEAFFGQGTRLTVV.